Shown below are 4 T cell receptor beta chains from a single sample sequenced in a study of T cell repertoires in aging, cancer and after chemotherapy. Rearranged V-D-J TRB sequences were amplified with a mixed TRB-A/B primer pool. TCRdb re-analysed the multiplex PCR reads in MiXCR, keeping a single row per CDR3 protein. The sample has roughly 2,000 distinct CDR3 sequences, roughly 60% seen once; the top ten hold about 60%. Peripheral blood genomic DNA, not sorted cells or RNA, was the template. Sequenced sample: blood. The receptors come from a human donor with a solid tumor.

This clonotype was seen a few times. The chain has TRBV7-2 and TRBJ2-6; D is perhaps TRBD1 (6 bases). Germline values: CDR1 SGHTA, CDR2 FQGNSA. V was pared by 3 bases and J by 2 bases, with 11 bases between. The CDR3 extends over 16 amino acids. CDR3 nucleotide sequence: TGTGCCAGCAGCTTGACAGGTCTTGCTGGGGCCAACGTCCTGACTTTC. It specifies CASSLTGLAGANVLTF.

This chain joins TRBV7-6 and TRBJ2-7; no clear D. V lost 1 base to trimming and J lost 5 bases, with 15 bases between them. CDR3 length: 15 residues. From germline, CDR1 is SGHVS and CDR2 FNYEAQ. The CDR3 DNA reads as TGTGCCAGCAGCTTAGGTCCAGGAACTCCTGACGAGCAGTACTTC. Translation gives CASSLGPGTPDEQYF.

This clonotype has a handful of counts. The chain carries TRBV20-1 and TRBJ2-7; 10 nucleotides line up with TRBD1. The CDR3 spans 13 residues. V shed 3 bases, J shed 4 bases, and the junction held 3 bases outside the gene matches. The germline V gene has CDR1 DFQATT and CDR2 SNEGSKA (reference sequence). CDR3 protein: CSASPGQGYEQYF. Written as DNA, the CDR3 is TGCAGTGCTAGCCCGGGACAGGGGTACGAGCAGTACTTC.

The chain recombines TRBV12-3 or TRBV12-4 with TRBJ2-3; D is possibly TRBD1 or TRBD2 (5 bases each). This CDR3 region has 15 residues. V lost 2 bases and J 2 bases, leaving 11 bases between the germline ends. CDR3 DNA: TGTGCCAGCAGTTTAAGGGACGGTTTCACAGATACGCAGTATTTT. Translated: CASSLRDGFTDTQYF.